This is a list of T cell receptor beta chains from one sample in a study of T cell changes during pregnancy in multiple sclerosis. The table came from immunoSEQ multiplex PCR; TCRdb's copy has only in-frame clones and leaves some out. This table holds roughly 90,000 clones, approximately 90% found once. The sample here was peripheral blood, taken before pregnancy. These receptors were taken from a female donor with multiple sclerosis, enrolled in a pregnancy study. The CDR3 runs from the conserved cysteine through the conserved F or W. Each record gives: J gene, CDR3 length, clone size, V gene, D gene, CDR3 DNA, CDR3 protein. A D gene is named only where the DNA matches it firmly. Expanded clones are given a class, and other clones once, few, many or no size at all.

>TRBJ2-1|13|NA|TRBV7-7|TRBD2
TGTGCCAGCAGCTTAGTTAGCGGGGTGGAGCAGTTCTTC
CASSLVSGVEQFF
>TRBJ1-4|12|few|TRBV19|NA
TGTGCCAGTAAACAGAGAAATGAAAAACTGTTTTTT
CASKQRNEKLFF
>TRBJ2-5|15|NA|TRBV28|TRBD1
TGTGCCAGCAGTCTTATGACAGGGTGGGAGGAGACCCAGTACTTC
CASSLMTGWEETQYF
>TRBJ2-7|17|once|TRBV9|NA
TGTGCCAGCAGCGTAGCATCCAGGGCTTGGGACTCCTACGAGCAGTACTTC
CASSVASRAWDSYEQYF
>TRBJ1-1|14|NA|TRBV4-3|NA
TGCGCCAGCAGCCAGGGACAACGGAGCGATGAAGCTTTCTTT
CASSQGQRSDEAFF
>TRBJ1-1|14|NA|TRBV7-8|NA
TGTGCCAGCAGCTTAGCAGGGGCGAACACTGAAGCTTTCTTT
CASSLAGANTEAFF
>TRBJ1-1|14|NA|TRBV7-3|TRBD1
TGTGCCAGCAGCTTACAGGGGGAAATCACTGAAGCTTTCTTT
CASSLQGEITEAFF
>TRBJ2-1|12|few|TRBV29-1|TRBD2
TGCAGTGGAGGACTAGCGGGAACTGAGCAGTTCTTC
CSGGLAGTEQFF
>TRBJ1-5|11|NA|TRBV27|NA
TGTGCCAGCAGTCTTTATCAGCCCCAGCATTTT
CASSLYQPQHF
>TRBJ2-2|14|once|TRBV27|NA
TGTGCCAGCAGTTTCGGGATGCTCACCGGGGAGCTGTTTTTT
CASSFGMLTGELFF
>TRBJ2-6|15|NA|TRBV7-3|NA
TGTGCCAGCAGCTTAGGGGGCGCTGGGGCCAACGTCCTGACTTTC
CASSLGGAGANVLTF
>TRBJ1-1|14|NA|TRBV5-4|TRBD1
TGTGCCAGCAGCGGACCGACAGGGATCACTGAAGCTTTCTTT
CASSGPTGITEAFF
>TRBJ1-4|14|NA|TRBV7-6|TRBD1
TGTGCCAGCAGCGCAGGGGGCTTGGGTGAAAAACTGTTTTTT
CASSAGGLGEKLFF
>TRBJ2-1|12|NA|TRBV7-9|NA
TGTGCCAGCAGCTTAGCTGGCGGTGAGCAGTTCTTC
CASSLAGGEQFF
>TRBJ1-2|15|NA|TRBV6-5|NA
TGTGCCAGCAGTGCAGGTTCGCCCCAAGGGAGCGGCTACACCTTC
CASSAGSPQGSGYTF
>TRBJ1-5|12|NA|TRBV28|NA
TGTGCCAGCAGCTCGACAGATCAGCCCCAGCATTTT
CASSSTDQPQHF
>TRBJ2-4|16|NA|TRBV28|NA
TGTGCCAGCAGTCCCGGACAAGTACTAGCCAAAAACATTCAGTACTTC
CASSPGQVLAKNIQYF
>TRBJ1-4|16|NA|TRBV7-9|TRBD1
TGTGCCAGCAGCTTCGACAGGGGCGTCTCCTATGAAAAACTGTTTTTT
CASSFDRGVSYEKLFF
>TRBJ2-2|15|NA|TRBV6-5|TRBD1
TGTGCCAGCAGGCGGGACAGGGCGAACACCGGGGAGCTGTTTTTT
CASRRDRANTGELFF
>TRBJ2-1|16|NA|TRBV7-7|TRBD2
TGTGCCAGCAGCTTAGGGGGACTAGCGGGGAACAATGAGCAGTTCTTC
CASSLGGLAGNNEQFF
>TRBJ2-3|13|NA|TRBV19|NA
TGTGCCAGTACTCCTCGAGGCGCAGATACGCAGTATTTT
CASTPRGADTQYF
>TRBJ1-5|14|NA|TRBV5-1|TRBD1
TGCGCCAGCAGCTGGGGGACAGGTAATCAGCCCCAGCATTTT
CASSWGTGNQPQHF
>TRBJ2-5|15|NA|TRBV2|NA
TGTGCCAGCAGGGGCGTCCGGGGTGTCCAAGAGACCCAGTACTTC
CASRGVRGVQETQYF
>TRBJ1-3|15|NA|TRBV5-8|NA
TGTGCCAGCAGCCCTCTCTCAGGGTCTGGAAACACCATATATTTT
CASSPLSGSGNTIYF
>TRBJ1-2|17|NA|TRBV28|TRBD1
TGTGCCAGCAGTTTATTCAACCGGGGACAGGCGGCCGGGGGCTACACCTTC
CASSLFNRGQAAGGYTF
>TRBJ1-2|15|NA|TRBV4-1|NA
TGCGCCAGCAGCGGACAGCCTGACTTTAACTATGGCTACACCTTC
CASSGQPDFNYGYTF
>TRBJ1-3|14|NA|TRBV19|TRBD1
TGTGCCAGTAGTAGGGACAGGGGTTGGGACACCATATATTTT
CASSRDRGWDTIYF
>TRBJ2-2|15|NA|TRBV6-1|TRBD2
TGTGCCAGCAGTGAAGATCTAGCGGGGACCGGGGAGCTGTTTTTT
CASSEDLAGTGELFF
>TRBJ1-4|14|few|TRBV7-6|NA
TGTGCCAGCAGCCCCCTGGGGCAGCGTGAAAAACTGTTTTTT
CASSPLGQREKLFF
>TRBJ1-4|13|NA|TRBV2|NA
TGTGCCAGCAGTGGGCGGTTTAATGAAAAACTGTTTTTT
CASSGRFNEKLFF
>TRBJ2-5|15|NA|TRBV5-4|TRBD2
TGTGCCAGCAGCTTGGGACTAGCGAGTTGGGAGACCCAGTACTTC
CASSLGLASWETQYF
>TRBJ1-1|15|once|TRBV27|TRBD1
TGTGCCAGCAGTTCTGGACAGGTGAGGAGGACTGAAGCTTTCTTT
CASSSGQVRRTEAFF
>TRBJ1-5|14|NA|TRBV6-5|NA
TGTGCCAGCAGAAAAGGGGCGTACAATCAGCCCCAGCATTTT
CASRKGAYNQPQHF
>TRBJ2-7|13|few|TRBV10-1|TRBD2
TGCGCCAGCAGTGACGGGAGGGCCGGCGAGCAGTACTTC
CASSDGRAGEQYF
>TRBJ1-2|14|NA|TRBV6-1|NA
TGTGCCAGCAGTGATATTTTCCAGGGGCCTGGCTACACCTTC
CASSDIFQGPGYTF
>TRBJ1-1|15|NA|TRBV2|NA
TGTGCCAGCCCCCGGTCGCGGGGCGAGAACACTGAAGCTTTCTTT
CASPRSRGENTEAFF
>TRBJ2-5|16|NA|TRBV7-8|TRBD2
TGTGCCAGCAGCGACACTAGCGGGGGTTGGCAAGAGACCCAGTACTTC
CASSDTSGGWQETQYF
>TRBJ1-2|13|NA|TRBV4-3|NA
TGCGCCAGCAGCCGAGGACAGTTCTATGGCTACACCTTC
CASSRGQFYGYTF
>TRBJ1-5|15|NA|TRBV5-1|NA
TGCGCCAGCAGCTTGGCTGGCAGGGGTAATCAGCCCCAGCATTTT
CASSLAGRGNQPQHF
>TRBJ1-1|14|NA|TRBV19|TRBD1
TGTGCCAGTAGTGCGGGACAGGCGAACACTGAAGCTTTCTTT
CASSAGQANTEAFF
>TRBJ1-2|15|NA|TRBV25-1|NA
TGTGCCAGCAGTGAATATACAGATATCGACTATGGCTACACCTTC
CASSEYTDIDYGYTF
>TRBJ2-1|18|NA|TRBV9|TRBD2
TGTGCCAGCACCCGGGTAGCGGGGGCCCAGAGCTCCTACAATGAGCAGTTCTTC
CASTRVAGAQSSYNEQFF
>TRBJ2-7|12|NA|TRBV27|NA
TGTGCCAGCAGTGACAGGTTGGGCGAGCAGTACTTC
CASSDRLGEQYF
>TRBJ1-3|16|NA|TRBV10-3|TRBD1
TGTGCCATCAGTGAAAGGGGCGGACAGGCTGGAAACACCATATATTTT
CAISERGGQAGNTIYF
>TRBJ2-1|16|NA|TRBV6-4|TRBD1
TGTGCCAGCAGTGAAGAGCCAGGGGGCTCCTACAATGAGCAGTTCTTC
CASSEEPGGSYNEQFF
>TRBJ2-7|16|NA|TRBV15|TRBD2
TGTGCCACCAGCAGAGAAGGGACTAGCAGTTCCTACGAGCAGTACTTC
CATSREGTSSSYEQYF
>TRBJ2-1|14|NA|TRBV5-1|NA
TGCGCCAGCAGCTTGGATTACTTCCACAATGAGCAGTTCTTC
CASSLDYFHNEQFF
>TRBJ2-3|16|NA|TRBV21-1|NA
TGTGCCAGCAGCAAAGCTGGAGGGAAGAGCACAGATACGCAGTATTTT
CASSKAGGKSTDTQYF
>TRBJ2-7|15|NA|TRBV15|NA
TGTGCCACCAGCAGAGATCTGGGGGCGATTTACGAGCAGTACTTC
CATSRDLGAIYEQYF
>TRBJ1-4|13|NA|TRBV6-1|NA
TGTGCCAGCAGTGAATTCGAAAAGGGAGAACTGTTTTTT
CASSEFEKGELFF
>TRBJ2-1|14|once|TRBV11-3|NA
TGTGCCAGCAGCCCCGATGGAGGGTACAATGAGCAGTTCTTC
CASSPDGGYNEQFF
>TRBJ2-2|15|NA|TRBV29-1|NA
TGCAGCGTGCTCGTGGAACAGGCGAACACCGGGGAGCTGTTTTTT
CSVLVEQANTGELFF
>TRBJ1-1|13|NA|TRBV10-2|NA
TGCGCCAGCAGTCAAGGGGTGGGAACTGAAGCTTTCTTT
CASSQGVGTEAFF
>TRBJ2-1|13|once|TRBV6-1|NA
TGTGCCAGCAGTGGAAGGGAGTACAATGAGCAGTTCTTC
CASSGREYNEQFF
>TRBJ1-1|13|NA|TRBV2|NA
TGTGCCCGCCTTGGGCAGTTGAACACTGAAGCTTTCTTT
CARLGQLNTEAFF
>TRBJ2-3|16|NA|TRBV7-2|NA
TGTGCCAGCAGCCGTAACAGGGCGGGTAGCACAGATACGCAGTATTTT
CASSRNRAGSTDTQYF
>TRBJ1-1|15|NA|TRBV19|TRBD1
TGTGCCAGTACCTTACCACAGGGGGCTGGCACTGAAGCTTTCTTT
CASTLPQGAGTEAFF
>TRBJ1-3|18|NA|TRBV14|NA
TGTGCCAGCAGCCAGACCCTTGGCCCCGGGGGCTCTGGAAACACCATATATTTT
CASSQTLGPGGSGNTIYF
>TRBJ2-5|15|NA|TRBV7-6|TRBD2
TGTGCCAGCGGGGGGGGGCTAGCGGGGAAAGAGACCCAGTACTTC
CASGGGLAGKETQYF
>TRBJ1-1|15|NA|TRBV27|NA
TGTGCCAGCAGTTTACGGTCAGGGATTAACACTGAAGCTTTCTTT
CASSLRSGINTEAFF